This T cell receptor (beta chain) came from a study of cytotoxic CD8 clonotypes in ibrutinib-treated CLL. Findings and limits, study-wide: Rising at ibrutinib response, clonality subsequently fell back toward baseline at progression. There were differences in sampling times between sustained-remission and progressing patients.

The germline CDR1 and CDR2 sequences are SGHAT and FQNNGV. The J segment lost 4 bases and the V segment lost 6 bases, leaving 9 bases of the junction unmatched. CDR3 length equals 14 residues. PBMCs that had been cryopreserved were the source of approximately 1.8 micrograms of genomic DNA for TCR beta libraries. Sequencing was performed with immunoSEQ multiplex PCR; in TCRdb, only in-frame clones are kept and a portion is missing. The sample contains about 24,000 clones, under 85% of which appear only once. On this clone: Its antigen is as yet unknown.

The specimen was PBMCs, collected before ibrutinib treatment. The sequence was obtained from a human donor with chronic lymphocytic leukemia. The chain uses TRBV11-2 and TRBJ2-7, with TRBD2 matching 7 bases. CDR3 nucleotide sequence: TGTGCCAGCAGATATCCGGGGGGATTTTACGAGCAGTACTTC. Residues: CASRYPGGFYEQYF.